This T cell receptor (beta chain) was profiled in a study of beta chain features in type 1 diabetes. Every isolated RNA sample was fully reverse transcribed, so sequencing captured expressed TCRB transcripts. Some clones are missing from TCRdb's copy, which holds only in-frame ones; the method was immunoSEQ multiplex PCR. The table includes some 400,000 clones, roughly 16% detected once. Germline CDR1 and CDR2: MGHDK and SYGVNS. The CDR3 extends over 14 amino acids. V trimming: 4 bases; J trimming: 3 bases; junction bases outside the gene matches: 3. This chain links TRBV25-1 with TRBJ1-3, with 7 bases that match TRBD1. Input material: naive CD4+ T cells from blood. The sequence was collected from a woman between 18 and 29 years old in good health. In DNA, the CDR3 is TGTGCCAGCAGTGGACAGGGTAGTGGAAACACCATATATTTT. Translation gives CASSGQGSGNTIYF. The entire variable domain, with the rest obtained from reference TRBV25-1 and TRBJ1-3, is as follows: EADIYQTPRYLVIGTGKKITLECSQTMGHDKMYWYQQDPGMELHLIHYSYGVNSTEKGDLSSESTVSRIRTEHFPLTLESARPSHTSQYLCASSGQGSGNTIYFGEGSWLTVV.